This entry lists 27 T cell receptor beta chains sequenced from one sample in a study of cytomegalovirus exposure and HLA in healthy donors. The PCR made use of 60 Vbeta and 13 Jbeta primers. Clones were sequenced by immunoSEQ multiplex PCR, and TCRdb holds only the in-frame ones, with some missing. The data hold 200,000 to 250,000 clones, with about 85% observed a single time. Sequenced material: PBMCs. The receptors shown here come from a human donor in good health.

In this sample, this clone turned up a few times. V usage is TRBV5-1 and J usage is TRBJ1-6; no clear D. Germline V gene data show CDR1 as SGHRS and CDR2 as YFSETQ. V was cut by 0 bases and J by 5 bases, with 6 bases left in between. This CDR3 comprises 14 residues. This CDR3 reads CASSLATDNSPLHF. In nucleotides, the CDR3 is TGCGCCAGCAGCTTGGCCACAGATAATTCACCCCTCCACTTT. The full variable domain, in which reference TRBV5-1 and TRBJ1-6 provide the parts outside the CDR3, is KAGVTQTPRYLIKTRGQQVTLSCSPISGHRSVSWYQQTPGQGLQFLFEYFSETQRNKGNFPGRFSGRQFSNSRSEMNVSTLELGDSALYLCASSLATDNSPLHFGNGTRLTVT.

This chain joins TRBV5-1 and TRBJ2-1, with D possibly matching TRBD1 (5 bases). Trimming removed 6 bases from V and 6 bases from J, with 7 bases in between. The CDR3 runs to 11 residues. Per the germline V gene, CDR1 is SGHRS and CDR2 is YFSETQ. The CDR3 nucleotides read TGCGCCAGCACGCAGGGCAATGAGCAGTTCTTC. This translates into CASTQGNEQFF. Complete variable domain (other parts from reference TRBV5-1 and TRBJ2-1): KAGVTQTPRYLIKTRGQQVTLSCSPISGHRSVSWYQQTPGQGLQFLFEYFSETQRNKGNFPGRFSGRQFSNSRSEMNVSTLELGDSALYLCASTQGNEQFFGPGTRLTVL.

The chain uses TRBV10-3 and TRBJ2-7; 9 bases match TRBD2. V shed 7 bases, J shed 3 bases, and the junction held 4 bases outside the gene matches. The CDR3 contains 13 residues. Germline V gene lookup returns CDR1 ENHRY and CDR2 SYGVKD. CDR3 DNA: TGTGCCATCAATGCTAGCGGGAACTACGAGCAGTACTTC. This sequence encodes CAINASGNYEQYF.

This clone was recorded a few times. This chain joins TRBV6-5 and TRBJ2-5, with D possibly TRBD2 on 5 matching bases. CDR1 MNHEY and CDR2 SVGAGI come from the germline V gene. With 2 bases removed from V and 5 bases from J, the gap between germline ends came to 6 bases. This CDR3 has 12 amino acids. The CDR3 DNA is TGTGCCAGCAGTTACCGGAGGGAGACCCAGTACTTC. Its translation is CASSYRRETQYF.

CDR3: CASSLYITGGRTEAFF. As DNA, the CDR3 is TGTGCCAGCAGTTTATATATAACAGGGGGAAGAACTGAAGCTTTCTTT. The chain links TRBV27 to TRBJ1-1, with TRBD1 matching over 8 bases. Per the germline V gene, CDR1 is MNHEY and CDR2 is SMNVEV (reference sequence). V gave up 1 base and J gave up 5 bases; unmatched junction bases: 9. The CDR3 runs 16 residues.

The chain carries TRBV5-5 and TRBJ2-7; 12 bases match TRBD2. Losses at the gene ends were 3 bases for V and 2 bases for J; bases not matched to a gene: 6. Germline CDR1 reads SGHKS; CDR2 reads YYEKEE (reference sequence). The CDR3 length is 16 residues. The CDR3 coding sequence is TGTGCCAGCAGCTGGACTAGCGGGACCTTAACCTACGAGCAGTACTTC. Translating gives CASSWTSGTLTYEQYF.

The CDR3 spells CASRTAGGNYEQYF. The CDR3 coding sequence is TGCGCCAGCAGAACGGCGGGAGGGAACTACGAGCAGTACTTC. The rearrangement links TRBV4-1 to TRBJ2-7, with TRBD2 matching 9 bases. The CDR3 consists of 14 residues. V trimming: 6 bases; J trimming: 3 bases; junction bases outside the gene matches: 6. In germline, CDR1 is MGHRA, CDR2 YSYEKL.

This chain links TRBV11-2 with TRBJ2-2; 10 nucleotides align to TRBD1. Germline CDR1 reads SGHAT; CDR2 reads FQNNGV. The V and J ends lost 5 bases and 6 bases, in that order; junction bases with no gene match: 6. The CDR3 is 15 residues long. The CDR3 DNA sequence: TGTGCCAGCAGCGCCCTCGGACAGGGGGCCGGGGAGCTGTTTTTT. This encodes CASSALGQGAGELFF.

In regard to this clone: Additional DNA sequences in this sample encode the identical CDR3. The chain combines TRBV18 with TRBJ2-5; a possible D gene is TRBD1 (5 bases). The CDR3 is made up of 13 amino acids. V lost 4 bases and J lost 2, with 8 bases in between. From germline, CDR1 is KGHSH and CDR2 LQKENI. The CDR3 DNA follows: TGTGCCAGCTCACGGGGCCGACAAGAGACCCAGTACTTC. Amino acids: CASSRGRQETQYF. Drawing the rest from reference TRBV18 and TRBJ2-5, the complete variable domain is NAGVMQNPRHLVRRRGQEARLRCSPMKGHSHVYWYRQLPEEGLKFMVYLQKENIIDESGMPKERFSAEFPKEGPSILRIQQVVRGDSAAYFCASSRGRQETQYFGPGTRLLVL.

The chain carries TRBV5-1 and TRBJ2-1, with 7 bases fitting TRBD2. V trimming: 2 bases; J trimming: 3 bases; junction bases outside the gene matches: 5. Per germline, CDR1 SGHRS and CDR2 YFSETQ. This CDR3 is built from 15 residues. CDR3 sequence: CASSFGTTDYNEQFF. In DNA, the CDR3 is TGCGCCAGCAGCTTTGGGACTACCGACTACAATGAGCAGTTCTTC.

This rearrangement joins TRBV18 to TRBJ2-5; D may be TRBD1 (6 bases). The V and J ends lost 0 bases and 5 bases respectively, with 10 bases between them. Per the germline V gene, CDR1 is KGHSH and CDR2 is LQKENI. The length of the CDR3 is 14 residues. The chain's CDR3 is CASSPPQGWETQYF. CDR3 nucleotides: TGTGCCAGCTCACCACCGCAGGGGTGGGAGACCCAGTACTTC.

CDR3 loop: CASSQEPTGASYEQYF. The CDR3 DNA reads TGCGCCAGCAGCCAAGAACCAACAGGGGCGAGTTACGAGCAGTACTTC. This sequence joins TRBV4-1 and TRBJ2-7; 7 bases map to TRBD1. The germline V gene has CDR1 MGHRA and CDR2 YSYEKL. This CDR3 has 16 amino acids. The V and J ends lost 0 bases and 4 bases, in that order; junction bases with no gene match: 9.

The chain carries TRBV4-1 and TRBJ2-3, with TRBD2 matching 8 bases. Unmatched junction bases numbered 19, after V lost 0 bases and J lost 2 bases. Germline CDR1 MGHRA, CDR2 YSYEKL. The CDR3 extends over 21 amino acids. CDR3: CASSQDWSSGRTLAHTDTQYF. The CDR3 DNA is TGCGCCAGCAGCCAAGATTGGTCCAGCGGGAGAACGTTGGCCCACACAGATACGCAGTATTTT.

The V and J genes are TRBV19 and TRBJ1-4; 7 nucleotides match TRBD1. This CDR3 is built from 14 residues. Germline values: CDR1 LNHDA, CDR2 SQIVND (reference sequence). Trimming at V came to 6 bases and at J to 6 bases, leaving 7 bases not matched to a gene. The CDR3 spells CASSITGEDEKLFF. In DNA form, the CDR3 reads TGTGCCAGTAGCATAACAGGGGAAGATGAAAAACTGTTTTTT.

The chain carries TRBV5-3 and TRBJ1-5; 7 positions agree with TRBD1. TRBV5-3 is recorded as an ORF, its role being uncertain. The CDR3 covers 16 residues. V shed 1 base, J shed 3 bases, and the junction held 7 bases outside the gene matches. CDR3 sequence: CARSLNTTGNNQPQHF. For the CDR3, the DNA is TGTGCCAGAAGCTTGAATACGACAGGGAACAATCAGCCCCAGCATTTT.

V usage is TRBV11-3 and J usage is TRBJ2-1; 9 positions match TRBD1. J gave up 7 bases and V 5 bases, and 6 bases lay outside the gene matches. CDR1 is SGHNT, CDR2 YENEEA, per germline. The CDR3 totals 14 residues. CDR3 coding DNA: TGTGCCAGCAGCCCAGGACAGGGGACAAATGAGCAGTTCTTC. It is translated as CASSPGQGTNEQFF.

The rearrangement joins TRBV27 to TRBJ1-3; maybe TRBD1 (6 bases). Germline values: CDR1 MNHEY, CDR2 SMNVEV (reference sequence). Trimming cost V 6 bases and J 7 bases, with 19 bases left between them. This CDR3 spans 15 amino acids. The CDR3: CASSPQAGGANTIYF. In DNA, the CDR3 is TGTGCCAGCAGCCCTCAGGCCGGGGGGGCCAACACCATATATTTT.

The V call is TRBV5-1, the J call TRBJ2-3; TRBD2 agrees at 12 bases. The trim removed 2 bases at V and 3 bases at J, leaving 4 bases unmatched. This CDR3 is 16 amino acids long. Germline V gene lookup returns CDR1 SGHRS and CDR2 YFSETQ. CDR3 bases: TGCGCCAGCAGCTTTCTAGCGGGAGGGAAGACAGATACGCAGTATTTT. It specifies CASSFLAGGKTDTQYF.

The V call is TRBV18, the J call TRBJ2-7; D might be TRBD1 (5 bases). There are 14 residues in the CDR3. Germline CDR1 and CDR2: KGHSH and LQKENI. V was cut by 0 bases and J by 3 bases, with 9 bases left in between. For the CDR3, the DNA is TGTGCCAGCTCACCACCGGCCAGGGACTACGAGCAGTACTTC. Amino acids: CASSPPARDYEQYF.

The chain links TRBV13 to TRBJ2-1, with 8 bases identical to TRBD2. J was trimmed by 8 bases and V by 4 bases; bases with no gene match: 10. The CDR3 is 15 amino acids. Germline V gene lookup returns CDR1 PRHDT and CDR2 FYEKMQ (reference sequence). CDR3 sequence: CASSYAQAGVYEQFF. The CDR3 DNA sequence: TGTGCCAGCAGCTACGCCCAAGCGGGAGTTTATGAGCAGTTCTTC. The complete variable domain, with remaining parts taken from reference TRBV13 and TRBJ2-1, reads AAGVIQSPRHLIKEKRETATLKCYPIPRHDTVYWYQQGPGQDPQFLISFYEKMQSDKGSIPDRFSAQQFSDYHSELNMSSLELGDSALYFCASSYAQAGVYEQFFGPGTRLTVL.

The rearrangement joins TRBV6-4 to TRBJ2-3; a possible D gene is TRBD1 (7 bases). Germline values: CDR1 MRHNA, CDR2 SNTAGT. The CDR3 length is 15 residues. V was clipped by 4 bases and J by 1 base, with 12 bases between them. CDR3 DNA sequence: TGTGCCAGCAGTGTCCAGGGGGGAGGCACAGATACGCAGTATTTT. Protein sequence: CASSVQGGGTDTQYF.

This clone was recorded only once. The J gene is TRBJ2-1, the V gene TRBV9; D perhaps matches TRBD2 (6 bases). The germline V gene has CDR1 SGDLS and CDR2 YYNGEE. The CDR3 is made up of 16 amino acids. V gave up 3 bases and J gave up 4 bases, with 17 bases separating them. DNA of the CDR3: TGTGCCAGCAGCGGCGGAGGGCCTAGAGGGTACAATGAGCAGTTCTTC. Protein product: CASSGGGPRGYNEQFF.

The chain links TRBV11-2 to TRBJ2-2; 10 bases match TRBD2. The germline CDR1 and CDR2 sequences are SGHAT and FQNNGV. The CDR3 is made up of 17 amino acids. Trimming cost V 2 bases and J 6 bases; bases outside gene matches: 9. CDR3 sequence: CASSLRSSGSQAGELFF. CDR3 coding DNA: TGTGCCAGCAGCTTAAGGTCTAGCGGGAGTCAGGCCGGGGAGCTGTTTTTT.

This chain links TRBV29-1 with TRBJ2-7; D possibly corresponds to TRBD2 (6 bases). Germline V lookup: CDR1 SQVTM, CDR2 ANQGSEA. There are 14 residues in the CDR3. Deletions cut 5 bases from V and 7 bases from J, with 21 bases between. The CDR3 spells CSVPIAERVGEQYF. CDR3 sequence (DNA): TGCAGCGTTCCTATAGCGGAGAGGGTGGGAGAGCAGTACTTC.

The chain couples TRBV5-1 to TRBJ2-7; 12 bases fit TRBD2. Germline values: CDR1 SGHRS, CDR2 YFSETQ. After removal of 0 bases from V and 0 bases from J, the junction contained 7 bases not matched to a gene. This CDR3 is built from 18 residues. CDR3 region: CASSLALTTSGSSYEQYF. The DNA of the CDR3 is TGCGCCAGCAGCTTGGCCCTAACGACTAGCGGGAGCTCCTACGAGCAGTACTTC. The full variable domain, its missing parts supplied by reference TRBV5-1 and TRBJ2-7, is KAGVTQTPRYLIKTRGQQVTLSCSPISGHRSVSWYQQTPGQGLQFLFEYFSETQRNKGNFPGRFSGRQFSNSRSEMNVSTLELGDSALYLCASSLALTTSGSSYEQYFGPGTRLTVT.

This rearrangement joins TRBV12-5 to TRBJ2-3, with D maybe TRBD2 (5 bases). The germline V and J ends were trimmed by 2 bases and 6 bases, with 18 bases remaining between them. From germline, CDR1 is LGHNT and CDR2 FRNRAP. CDR3 length: 16 residues. The CDR3 DNA reads TGTGCTAGTGGTTTGTACTCCCCGGGGAGTGCGGATACGCAGTATTTT. It yields the protein CASGLYSPGSADTQYF.

This clone has more than one count but fewer than ten. This rearrangement joins TRBV2 to TRBJ2-1; 11 nucleotides agree with TRBD2. V lost 3 bases to trimming and J lost 7 bases; unmatched junction nucleotides: 14. This CDR3 comprises 18 residues. Germline CDR1 and CDR2: SNHLY and FYNNEI. CDR3 protein: CASSEGPVSGRAVNEQFF. The CDR3 nucleotides are TGTGCCAGCAGTGAGGGACCCGTTAGCGGGAGGGCAGTAAATGAGCAGTTCTTC.